This T cell receptor beta chain was captured by sequencing in a study of human T cells and chemical hapten exposure. Time point noted: patch test 1, 2 weeks after DPC sensitization. The treatment: therapeutic diphenylcyclopropenone sensitization with weekly scalp DPC. Methods used by the authors: Per-sample TCR counts ranged from about 20,000 to 700,000, median roughly 87,000. Each CDR3 protein is one row after TCRdb ran MiXCR on the RACE reads. The authors' filters were not applied to this entry. Among about 360,000 distinct CDR3 sequences listed, approximately 4.4% were seen once. This clonotype was counted at least ten times. CDR1 SGHVS and CDR2 FNYEAQ come from the germline V gene. Trimming took off 2 bases at V and 0 bases at J, with 8 bases between the two ends. CDR3 length: 15 amino acids.

The sequence derives from a woman aged 45-65 years with alopecia areata. Some clones in this sample may be carry-over from other donors' samples. This chain uses TRBV7-6 with TRBJ1-3; D ambiguous. Sequenced material: whole blood, taken in connection with sensitization to the hapten diphenylcyclopropenone (DPC). The CDR3: CASSLSGISGNTIYF. The CDR3 coding sequence is TGTGCCAGCAGCTTATCTGGGATCTCTGGAAACACCATATATTTT.